The sequence of this T cell receptor (beta chain) was determined in a study of blood T cells in healthy people across ages. It was with a sample-barcoded 5' primer and a J-beta primer mix that a second PCR of roughly 7 to 12 cycles was run. Using its own MiXCR run on the 5' RACE reads, TCRdb lists one record per CDR3 protein. There are 1.5 million to 2 million distinct CDR3 sequences in the sample; 28% occur only once, and approximately 7.7% lies in the top ten. Looked up from germline, CDR1 is MNHNY and CDR2 is SVGAGI (reference sequence). The CDR3 covers 13 residues. V dropped 6 bases and J dropped 2 bases, with 9 bases sitting between them.

Sample: blood. The rearrangement joins TRBV6-6 to TRBJ2-3; D call uncertain. The sequence was collected from a woman between 25 and 40 years old in good health. The CDR3 region is CASRSTFTDTQYF. Here the CDR3 DNA reads TGTGCCAGCAGGAGTACGTTCACAGATACGCAGTATTTT.